The 10 T cell receptor beta chains below all came from one sample that was sequenced in a study of blood T cell repertoires in COVID-19. Assay used: immunoSEQ multiplex PCR; TCRdb lists only in-frame clones, some missing. This table has 140,000 to 150,000 clones, over 65% appearing once. Sequenced sample: PBMCs or T cells enriched from blood (not recorded which). The receptors shown here come from a woman between 50 and 59 years old who had recovered from COVID-19.

The rearrangement links TRBV18 to TRBJ2-7, with TRBD2 as a possible D gene (5 bases). Germline loops: CDR1 KGHSH, CDR2 LQKENI. V lost 0 bases and J 4 bases, leaving 10 bases between the germline ends. The CDR3 has 14 residues. CDR3 in amino acids: CASSPPLREYEQYF. CDR3 in DNA: TGTGCCAGCTCACCACCTCTAAGGGAGTACGAGCAGTACTTC.

The V and J genes are TRBV5-1 and TRBJ1-1; 8 bases match TRBD1. Germline CDR1 reads SGHRS; CDR2 reads YFSETQ. The CDR3 runs to 17 residues. Trimming removed 4 bases from V and 0 bases from J; junction bases left unmatched: 11. DNA of the CDR3: TGCGCCAGCAGCGTCCAGACAGGGGACCCTATGAACACTGAAGCTTTCTTT. This sequence encodes CASSVQTGDPMNTEAFF.

The chain links TRBV19 to TRBJ1-6, with D uncertain. This CDR3 has 12 amino acids. Trimming cost V 2 bases and J 8 bases, with 4 bases left between them. The germline CDR1 and CDR2 sequences are LNHDA and SQIVND (reference sequence). The chain's CDR3 is CASSISHSPLHF. Written as DNA, the CDR3 is TGTGCCAGTAGTATATCTCATTCACCCCTCCACTTT.

The rearrangement joins TRBV7-6 to TRBJ1-2; D might be TRBD1 (5 bases). V was trimmed by 5 bases and J by 4 bases, leaving 11 bases between them. Germline CDR1 is SGHVS and CDR2 is FNYEAQ. This CDR3 is 13 amino acids long. In DNA, the CDR3 is TGTGCCAGCAGCCCGGACATATTCTATGGCTACACCTTC. This codes for CASSPDIFYGYTF.

The rearrangement uses TRBV10-1 and TRBJ2-6, with D possibly TRBD1 on 5 matching bases. V was cut by 6 bases and J by 2 bases, with 8 bases left in between. The germline V gene encodes CDR1 WNHNN and CDR2 SYGVQD (reference sequence). CDR3 size: 14 residues. CDR3: CASRGDPGANVLTF. In nucleotides, the CDR3 is TGCGCCAGCAGAGGGGATCCTGGGGCCAACGTCCTGACTTTC.

The CDR3 here is CASRDRNTGELFF. CDR3 sequence (DNA): TGTGCCAGCCGTGACAGAAACACCGGGGAGCTGTTTTTT. The V call is TRBV5-6, the J call TRBJ2-2, with TRBD1 as a possible D gene (5 bases). Per the germline V gene, CDR1 is SGHDT and CDR2 is YYEEEE. Deletions cut 7 bases from V and 2 bases from J, with 9 bases between. This CDR3 is built from 13 residues.

This sequence joins TRBV5-5 and TRBJ2-5; TRBD2 might be the D (5 bases). Germline V gene data show CDR1 as SGHKS and CDR2 as YYEKEE (reference sequence). Trimming removed 7 bases from V and 10 bases from J, with 29 bases in between. The CDR3 is made up of 16 amino acids. For the CDR3, the DNA is TGTGCCAGCGCGAACCACTACTTTGAGCCCCAAGAGGGCCAGTACTTC. It yields the protein CASANHYFEPQEGQYF.

The chain carries TRBV28 and TRBJ1-1; 9 bases fit TRBD1. J was trimmed by 4 bases and V by 6 bases; bases with no gene match: 12. Germline lookup yields CDR1 MDHEN and CDR2 SYDVKM. The CDR3 runs to 16 residues. The CDR3 reads CASSAPDRGWITEAFF. Written as DNA, the CDR3 is TGTGCCAGCAGCGCCCCGGACAGGGGATGGATCACTGAAGCTTTCTTT.

The chain recombines TRBV9 with TRBJ2-6; 9 bases are shared with TRBD1. V was clipped by 3 bases and J by 0 bases; unmatched bases: 4. CDR1 and CDR2 from the germline V gene are SGDLS and YYNGEE. This CDR3 has 17 residues. The CDR3 DNA is TGTGCCAGCAGCGGGAGGACAGGGGTCTCTGGGGCCAACGTCCTGACTTTC. Translation gives CASSGRTGVSGANVLTF.

This clone showed up just a few times. V gene TRBV7-9 combines with J gene TRBJ2-2; TRBD2 might be the D (6 bases). V was pared by 4 bases and J by 1 base, with 10 bases between. Germline V CDR1 and CDR2: SEHNR, FQNEAQ (reference sequence). CDR3 length: 15 amino acids. The CDR3: CASSSRLENTGELFF. For the CDR3, the DNA is TGTGCCAGCAGCTCACGACTAGAGAACACCGGGGAGCTGTTTTTT.